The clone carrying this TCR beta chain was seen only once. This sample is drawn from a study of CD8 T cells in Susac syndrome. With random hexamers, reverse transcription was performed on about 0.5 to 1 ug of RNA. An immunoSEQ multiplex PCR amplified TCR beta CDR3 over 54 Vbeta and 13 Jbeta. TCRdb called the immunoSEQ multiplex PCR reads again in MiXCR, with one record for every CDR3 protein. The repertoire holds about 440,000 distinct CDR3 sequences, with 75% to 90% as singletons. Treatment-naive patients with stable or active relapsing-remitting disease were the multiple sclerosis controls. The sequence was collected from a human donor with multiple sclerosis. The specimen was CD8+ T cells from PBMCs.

CDR3 sequence reads: CASSLMVSQPQHF. The CDR3 nucleotides read TGTGCCAGCAGTTTAATGGTGAGTCAGCCCCAGCATTTT. The gene calls are TRBV28 and TRBJ1-5; the D is unclear. Deletions cut 2 bases from V and 6 bases from J, with 8 bases between. Germline V gene lookup returns CDR1 MDHEN and CDR2 SYDVKM. This CDR3 comprises 13 residues.